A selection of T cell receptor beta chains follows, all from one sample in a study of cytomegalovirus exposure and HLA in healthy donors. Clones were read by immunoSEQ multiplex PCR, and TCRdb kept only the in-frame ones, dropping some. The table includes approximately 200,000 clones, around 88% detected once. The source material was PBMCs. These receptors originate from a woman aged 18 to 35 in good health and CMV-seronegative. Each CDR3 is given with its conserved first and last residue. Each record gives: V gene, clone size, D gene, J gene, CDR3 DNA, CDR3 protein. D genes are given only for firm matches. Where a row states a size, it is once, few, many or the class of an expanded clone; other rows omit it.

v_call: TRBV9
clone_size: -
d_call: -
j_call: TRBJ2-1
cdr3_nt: TGTGCCAGCAGCGTCGCCAGCGGCTACAATGAGCAGTTCTTC
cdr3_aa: CASSVASGYNEQFF

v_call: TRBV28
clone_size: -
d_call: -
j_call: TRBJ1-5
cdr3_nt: TGTGCCAGCAGCCCCGGAGGTCCGAGCAATCAGCCCCAGCATTTT
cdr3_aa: CASSPGGPSNQPQHF

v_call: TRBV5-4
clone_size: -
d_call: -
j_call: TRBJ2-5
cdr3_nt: TGTGCCAGCAGCTTGGAGGCAGGGGAGTGGTCGGAGACCCAGTACTTC
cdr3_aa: CASSLEAGEWSETQYF

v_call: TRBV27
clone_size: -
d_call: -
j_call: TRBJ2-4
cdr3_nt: TGTGCCAGCAGACCGACAGTACATAACATTCAGTACTTC
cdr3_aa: CASRPTVHNIQYF

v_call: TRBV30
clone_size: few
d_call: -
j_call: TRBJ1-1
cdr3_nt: TGTGCCTGGAGCGGGGAGAACACTGAAGCTTTCTTT
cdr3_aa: CAWSGENTEAFF

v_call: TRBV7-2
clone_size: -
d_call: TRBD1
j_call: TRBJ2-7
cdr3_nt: TGTGCCAGCAGCTTAGGACAGGGGCGCGTAAGGGAGCAGTACTTC
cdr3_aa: CASSLGQGRVREQYF

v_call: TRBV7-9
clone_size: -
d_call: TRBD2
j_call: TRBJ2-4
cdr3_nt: TGTGCCAGCAGCGGTACGACTAGCGGGCAAAACATTCAGTACTTC
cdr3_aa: CASSGTTSGQNIQYF

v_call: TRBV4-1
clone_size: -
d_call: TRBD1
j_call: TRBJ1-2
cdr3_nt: TGCGCCAGCAGCCAAAACAGGGGGCAAGACTATGGCTACACCTTC
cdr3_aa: CASSQNRGQDYGYTF

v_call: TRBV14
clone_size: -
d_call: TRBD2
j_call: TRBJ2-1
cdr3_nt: TGTGCCAGCAGCCAACACGGGACTAGCGGGACTGAGCAGTTCTTC
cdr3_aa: CASSQHGTSGTEQFF

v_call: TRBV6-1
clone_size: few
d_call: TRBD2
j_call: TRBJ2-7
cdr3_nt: TGTGCCAGCAGTAACCCTAGCGGGGTAGCCTACGAGCAGTACTTC
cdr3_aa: CASSNPSGVAYEQYF

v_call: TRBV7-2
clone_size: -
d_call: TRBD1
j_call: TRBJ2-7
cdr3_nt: TGTGCCAGCAGCAAAACAGGGGTAGGCTACGAGCAGTACTTC
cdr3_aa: CASSKTGVGYEQYF

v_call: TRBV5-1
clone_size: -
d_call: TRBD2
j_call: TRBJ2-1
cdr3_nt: TGCGCCAGCAGCTTGGAAGCGGGAGCCACTTCCTACAATGAGCAGTTCTTC
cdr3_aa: CASSLEAGATSYNEQFF

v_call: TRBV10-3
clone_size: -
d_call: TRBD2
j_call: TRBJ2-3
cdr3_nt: TGTGCCATCAGTGAGCCCACTGGGACTAGCGGAGAAGCTAGCACAGATACGCAGTATTTT
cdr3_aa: CAISEPTGTSGEASTDTQYF

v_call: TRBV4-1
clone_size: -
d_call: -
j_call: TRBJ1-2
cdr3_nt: TGCGCCAGCAGCCAAGAGGATACAGCAGGGCTCACCTTC
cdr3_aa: CASSQEDTAGLTF

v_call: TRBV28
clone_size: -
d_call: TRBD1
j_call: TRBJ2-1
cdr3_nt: TGTGCCAGCAGTTCAGGACAGGGGGCCTACAATGAGCAGTTCTTC
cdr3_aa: CASSSGQGAYNEQFF

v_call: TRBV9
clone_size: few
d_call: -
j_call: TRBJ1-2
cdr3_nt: TGTGCCAGCAGCGTAGGGGGCGATGACAGGACAAACTATGGCTACACCTTC
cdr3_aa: CASSVGGDDRTNYGYTF

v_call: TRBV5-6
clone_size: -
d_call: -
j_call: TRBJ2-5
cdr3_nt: TGTGCCAGCAGCTTGTTGAGTCGTCCGGGAGAGACCCAGTACTTC
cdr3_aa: CASSLLSRPGETQYF